These T cell receptor beta chains were read from a single sample in a study of beta chain features in type 1 diabetes. Repertoires were generated with immunoSEQ multiplex PCR, while TCRdb's copy carries only in-frame clones and drops some. The sample records nearly 250,000 clones, 13% to 15% being singletons. The specimen sequenced was naive CD4+ T cells from blood. Receptors were obtained from a woman in her thirties or forties in good health. CDR3s leave out the opening cysteine and the closing phenylalanine or tryptophan.

TRBV7-9	TRBJ2-5	ASSLGFRGDKETQY
TRBV6-6	TRBJ2-5	ASRSRGTSGEETQY
TRBV5-5	TRBJ1-1	ASSLGQAEGTEAF
TRBV7-9	TRBJ1-5	ASSLSGGRPQH
TRBV15	TRBJ1-1	ATSLLSTGRTEAF
TRBV7-2	TRBJ1-1	ASSHTRGVS
TRBV9	TRBJ2-7	ASSVEATGPYEQY
TRBV5-1	TRBJ2-6	ASSLAHSGANVLT
TRBV29-1	TRBJ1-6	SLTSGGPPYNSPLH
TRBV13	TRBJ2-1	ASSGTPRPSGDYNEQF
TRBV5-5	TRBJ1-6	ASSFRGENSPLH
TRBV5-6	TRBJ1-2	ASSLRDTQEGYT
TRBV14	TRBJ2-1	ASSQELRSSYNEQF
TRBV25-1	TRBJ2-1	ASTPDTSYNEQF
TRBV10-3	TRBJ1-3	AVHRASGNTIY
TRBV5-4	TRBJ1-2	ASRSNNNDYGYT
TRBV29-1	TRBJ1-4	SVGEINEKLF
TRBV6-5	TRBJ1-1	ASSRTGRNTEAF
TRBV15	TRBJ1-5	ATSSRTGPNQPQH
TRBV7-9	TRBJ1-1	ASSSTAATEAF
TRBV27	TRBJ1-2	ASSPRGTSYT
TRBV23-1	TRBJ2-2	ASSHPGQPNTGELF
TRBV28	TRBJ2-5	ASSSETQY
TRBV2	TRBJ1-6	ASSTTENNSPLH
TRBV29-1	TRBJ1-5	SVAPDRIQPQH
TRBV9	TRBJ1-3	ASSVEISVTASGNTIY
TRBV5-1	TRBJ2-7	ASSPAGGNTYEQY
TRBV9	TRBJ2-3	ASSFLAGGPGSTDTQY
TRBV5-1	TRBJ2-1	ASSLTQVSYNEQF